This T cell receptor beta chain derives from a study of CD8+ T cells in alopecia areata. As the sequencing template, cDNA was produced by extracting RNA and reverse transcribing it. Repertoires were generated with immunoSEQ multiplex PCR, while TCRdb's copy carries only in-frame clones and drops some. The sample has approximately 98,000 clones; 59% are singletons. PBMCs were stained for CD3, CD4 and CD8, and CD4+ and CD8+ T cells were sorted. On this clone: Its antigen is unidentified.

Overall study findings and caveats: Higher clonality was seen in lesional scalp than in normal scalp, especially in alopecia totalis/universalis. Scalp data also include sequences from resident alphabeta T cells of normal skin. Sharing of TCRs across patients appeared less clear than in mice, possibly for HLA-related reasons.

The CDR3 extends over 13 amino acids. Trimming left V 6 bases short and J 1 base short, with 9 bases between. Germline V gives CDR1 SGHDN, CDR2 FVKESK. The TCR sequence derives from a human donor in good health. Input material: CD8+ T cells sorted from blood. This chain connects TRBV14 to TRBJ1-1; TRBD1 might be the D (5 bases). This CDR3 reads CASRWDANTEAFF. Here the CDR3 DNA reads TGTGCCAGCAGGTGGGACGCGAACACTGAAGCTTTCTTT.